Following are 30 T cell receptor beta chains from one sample sequenced in a study of breast tumors, draining lymph nodes, adjacent tissues. Using its own MiXCR run on the multiplex PCR reads, TCRdb lists one record per CDR3 protein. The sample shows around 19,000 distinct CDR3 sequences, around 33% of them seen only once. The sample consisted of breast tumor tissue. These receptors were taken from a female donor with breast cancer. Some clones in this sample may be carry-over from other donors' samples.

This clonotype has at least ten counts. V and J are TRBV5-1 and TRBJ2-1, with TRBD2 matching over 11 bases. Germline CDR1 is SGHRS and CDR2 is YFSETQ. The V gene end was trimmed by 2 bases and the J gene end by 0 bases; junction bases not matched to a gene: 10. The CDR3 consists of 19 residues. This CDR3 reads CASSLNSLAGGSSYNEQFF. The DNA of the CDR3 is TGCGCCAGCAGCTTAAATAGTCTAGCGGGGGGAAGCTCCTACAATGAGCAGTTCTTC.

This chain connects TRBV5-1 to TRBJ1-2; no reliable D call. CDR1 and CDR2 (germline): SGHRS, YFSETQ. The V gene lost 1 base and the J gene lost 4 bases, with 11 bases spanning the gap. This CDR3 region has 14 residues. CDR3 DNA: TGCGCCAGCAGCTTGACTGTCGGGTCCTATGGCTACACCTTC. Amino acids: CASSLTVGSYGYTF.

This clonotype was detected ten times or more. The chain carries TRBV5-4 and TRBJ2-3; tentative D call: TRBD2 (5 bases). V was pared by 0 bases and J by 2 bases, with 16 bases between. The CDR3 has 17 residues. Germline CDR1 reads SGHNT; CDR2 reads YYREEE (reference sequence). The CDR3 spells CASSLVPPSRSTDTQYF. Here the CDR3 DNA reads TGTGCCAGCAGCTTGGTTCCGCCTAGCAGATCCACAGATACGCAGTATTTT.

This clonotype was observed at least ten times. The DNA for the CDR3 is TGTGCCAGCAGACCTAGACAGAAACATAGCAATCAGCCCCAGCATTTT. It specifies CASRPRQKHSNQPQHF. The chain couples TRBV6-6 to TRBJ1-5, with D perhaps matching TRBD1 (5 bases). CDR3 length equals 16 residues. The germline V and J ends were trimmed by 6 bases and 0 bases, with 15 bases remaining between them. CDR1 is MNHNY and CDR2 is SVGAGI in the germline V gene (reference sequence).

This clonotype appeared a single time. The rearrangement uses TRBV12-3 or TRBV12-4 and TRBJ2-7; no reliable D call. V gave up 6 bases and J gave up 1 base, with 7 bases separating them. The CDR3 extends over 12 amino acids. As DNA, the CDR3 is TGTGCCAGCAGCCGGGCGTCCTACGAGCAGTACTTC. Amino acid sequence: CASSRASYEQYF.

On this clonotype: A much larger clone differs by one base, so this may be a read error. The chain carries TRBV20-1 and TRBJ2-7; D not resolved. Per the germline V gene, CDR1 is DFQATT and CDR2 is SNEGSKA (reference sequence). This CDR3 is 13 amino acids long. CDR3 sequence: CSARADSPYKQYF. The CDR3, as DNA: TGCAGTGCTAGAGCGGATAGCCCCTACAAGCAGTACTTC.

The rearrangement uses TRBV7-2 and TRBJ2-6, with 8 bases aligning to TRBD1. The length of the CDR3 is 17 residues. The J segment lost 0 bases and the V segment lost 5 bases, leaving 6 bases of the junction unmatched. Germline V gives CDR1 SGHTA, CDR2 FQGNSA. CDR3 in DNA: TGTGCCAGCAGCAAAGGACAGGGCTTCTCTGGGGCCAACGTCCTGACTTTC. The encoded protein is CASSKGQGFSGANVLTF.

Many counts were recorded for this clonotype. The chain couples TRBV25-1 to TRBJ2-7; 7 bases agree with TRBD2. V was clipped by 4 bases and J by 2 bases; unmatched bases: 5. Germline V CDR1 and CDR2: MGHDK, SYGVNS. The CDR3 length is 14 residues. CDR3: CASSVAGETYEQYF. The CDR3 region has the DNA TGTGCCAGCAGTGTGGCGGGGGAAACCTACGAGCAGTACTTC.

This clonotype was found many times. J is TRBJ2-7 and V is TRBV27; 11 bases are a match to TRBD1. Germline CDR1 reads MNHEY; CDR2 reads SMNVEV (reference sequence). Germline trimming cut 6 bases from V and 1 base from J; bases unmatched to any gene: 11. The CDR3 extends over 17 amino acids. CDR3 amino acids: CASRTGTGGRGSYEQYF. In DNA form, the CDR3 reads TGTGCCAGCAGAACCGGGACAGGGGGTCGGGGGTCCTACGAGCAGTACTTC.

Relative to its sample, this clonotype is medium-sized. The chain combines TRBV12-3 or TRBV12-4 with TRBJ2-5; D may be TRBD1 (6 bases). The CDR3 sequence is 14 residues long. V was shortened by 6 bases and J by 5 bases, with 16 bases between the two germline ends. The CDR3: CASRDEGVGETQYF. In nucleotides, the CDR3 is TGTGCCAGCAGGGATGAGGGGGTGGGGGAGACCCAGTACTTC.

This clonotype counts as medium-sized. The rearrangement joins TRBV13 to TRBJ2-1; D is ambiguous. Germline V gives CDR1 PRHDT, CDR2 FYEKMQ (reference sequence). V shed 4 bases and J shed 2 bases, with 0 bases lying between them. This CDR3 region has 11 residues. The CDR3: CASSSYNEQFF. In nucleotides, the CDR3 is TGTGCCAGCAGCTCCTACAATGAGCAGTTCTTC. Full variable domain (outside the CDR3, taken from reference TRBV13 and TRBJ2-1): AAGVIQSPRHLIKEKRETATLKCYPIPRHDTVYWYQQGPGQDPQFLISFYEKMQSDKGSIPDRFSAQQFSDYHSELNMSSLELGDSALYFCASSSYNEQFFGPGTRLTVL.

This chain uses TRBV5-4 with TRBJ1-6, with 8 bases fitting TRBD1. This CDR3 region has 16 residues. The germline V gene has CDR1 SGHNT and CDR2 YYREEE (reference sequence). V shed 1 base, J shed 5 bases, and the junction held 5 bases outside the gene matches. The CDR3 is CASSLYQGADNSPLHF. The CDR3 DNA follows: TGTGCCAGCAGCTTGTATCAGGGGGCGGATAATTCACCCCTCCACTTT.

The table lists this clonotype with many counts. In nucleotides, the CDR3 is TGCGCCAGCAGCCAGGGAAAGTCGACACAGGGTGGGGGAGAAAAACTGTTTTTT. This sequence encodes CASSQGKSTQGGGEKLFF. The chain carries TRBV4-1 and TRBJ1-4; the D gene is possibly TRBD1 (6 bases). Germline values: CDR1 MGHRA, CDR2 YSYEKL. The CDR3 consists of 18 residues. V was clipped by 3 bases and J by 8 bases, with 25 bases between them.

This clonotype was observed at least ten times. V and J are TRBV6-2 or TRBV6-3 and TRBJ1-5; D remains ambiguous. V was cut by 9 bases and J by 0 bases, with 18 bases left in between. This CDR3 region has 16 residues. Looked up from germline, CDR1 is MNHEY and CDR2 is SVGEGT. Here the CDR3 reads CASSDAAEYSNQPQHF. CDR3 bases: TGTGCCAGTTCCGACGCGGCGGAATATAGCAATCAGCCCCAGCATTTT.

This chain uses TRBV3-2 with TRBJ2-1; the D call in the table, TRBD2, was not verified against the DNA. TRBV3-2 is classified as a pseudogene. The CDR3 sequence is 16 residues long. Written as DNA, the CDR3 is TGTGCCAGCAGTGAGTCCAGACTAATCGACGACAATGAGCAGTTCTTC. This gives the protein CASSESRLIDDNEQFF.

The sample holds many counts of this clonotype. V usage is TRBV5-1 and J usage is TRBJ2-3; 8 bases line up with TRBD2. This CDR3 is 15 amino acids long. Germline values: CDR1 SGHRS, CDR2 YFSETQ. V lost 8 bases and J lost 3; bases outside the gene matches: 11. CDR3 residues: CARSKAGVGTDTQYF. The CDR3 DNA sequence: TGCGCCAGGTCGAAAGCGGGAGTGGGTACAGATACGCAGTATTTT.

The table lists this clonotype with a count of one. The chain carries TRBV6-4 and TRBJ1-5, with 9 bases lining up with TRBD1. The CDR3 runs 16 residues. J was trimmed by 5 bases and V by 6 bases; bases with no gene match: 11. Germline-derived CDR1 and CDR2 are MRHNA and SNTAGT. The CDR3 sequence: CASRTPLTGGHQPQHF. CDR3 sequence (DNA): TGTGCCAGCAGGACCCCTCTTACAGGGGGCCATCAGCCCCAGCATTTT.

This clonotype has at least ten counts. DNA for the CDR3: TGTGCCAGCAGTGAGCCGGGACAGGGGCGAGGCTACACCTTC. As protein: CASSEPGQGRGYTF. The genes are TRBV7-9 and TRBJ1-2, with 10 bases lining up with TRBD1. Germline V gives CDR1 SEHNR, CDR2 FQNEAQ (reference sequence). The CDR3 length is 14 residues. V shed 6 bases, J shed 8 bases, and the junction held 9 bases outside the gene matches.

By share of the sample, this clonotype is medium-sized. This sequence joins TRBV7-3 and TRBJ1-2; D might be TRBD1 (6 bases). The V gene lost 0 bases and the J gene lost 6 bases, with 14 bases spanning the gap. The CDR3 totals 15 residues. CDR1 and CDR2 from the germline V gene are SGHTA and FQGTGA. DNA for the CDR3: TGTGCCAGCAGCTTAACTCGGGGGGCAAGTGATGGCTACACCTTC. It encodes CASSLTRGASDGYTF.

Regarding this clonotype: A read error may explain this, as a much larger clone is one base away. The chain uses TRBV27 and TRBJ2-7, with a possible D match to TRBD2 (6 bases). Trimming removed 5 bases from V and 2 bases from J, with 19 bases in between. The germline CDR1 and CDR2 sequences are MNHEY and SMNVEV (reference sequence). The CDR3 has 16 amino acids. CDR3 sequence: CASSTWTNLNAYEQYF. The CDR3 region has the DNA TGTGCCAGCAGTACATGGACTAACCTCAACGCCTACGAGCAGTACTTC.

This clonotype was recorded at least ten times. This chain joins TRBV7-8 and TRBJ1-5, with D hard to call. Trimming removed 3 bases from V and 0 bases from J, with 9 bases in between. The germline CDR1 and CDR2 sequences are SGHVS and FQNEAQ. This CDR3 has 15 amino acids. DNA for the CDR3: TGTGCCAGCAGCTTCCAGTCCGGTAGCAATCAGCCCCAGCATTTT. Its translation: CASSFQSGSNQPQHF.

This chain uses TRBV5-1 with TRBJ2-7; D gene unclear. The V and J ends lost 3 bases and 8 bases respectively, with 12 bases between them. Germline V gene lookup returns CDR1 SGHRS and CDR2 YFSETQ. The CDR3 runs 12 residues. The CDR3 loop is CASSSGLDKQYF. The CDR3 DNA sequence: TGCGCCAGCAGCTCCGGCCTCGACAAGCAGTACTTC.

This clonotype was detected ten times or more. This sequence joins TRBV5-1 and TRBJ2-3; D may be TRBD2 (7 bases). Per the germline V gene, CDR1 is SGHRS and CDR2 is YFSETQ. The CDR3 spans 17 residues. Trimming left V 5 bases short and J 0 bases short, with 19 bases between. CDR3 amino acids: CASRTVVRGPSTDTQYF. In DNA form, the CDR3 reads TGCGCCAGCAGGACCGTTGTGCGGGGGCCCAGCACAGATACGCAGTATTTT. Full variable domain (missing parts from reference TRBV5-1 and TRBJ2-3): KAGVTQTPRYLIKTRGQQVTLSCSPISGHRSVSWYQQTPGQGLQFLFEYFSETQRNKGNFPGRFSGRQFSNSRSEMNVSTLELGDSALYLCASRTVVRGPSTDTQYFGPGTRLTVL.

The chain joins TRBV10-3 to TRBJ2-7, with 11 bases identical to TRBD2. The CDR3 spans 12 residues. Germline loops: CDR1 ENHRY, CDR2 SYGVKD. V trimming: 6 bases; J trimming: 7 bases; junction bases outside the gene matches: 2. DNA of the CDR3: TGTGCCATCAGGGGGACTAGCGGTGAGCAGTACTTC. Residues: CAIRGTSGEQYF.

As regards this clonotype: An end of the junction differs from the germline gene, which may be a read error. The chain employs TRBV10-3 and TRBJ2-5; tentative D call: TRBD1 (6 bases). Germline V CDR1 and CDR2: ENHRY, SYGVKD. This CDR3 is built from 12 residues. This CDR3 is CAVSEPTGTQYF. The CDR3 nucleotides are TGTGCCGTCAGTGAGCCGACAGGTACCCAGTACTTC.

This clonotype has ten or more counts. CDR3 amino acids: CASSPEGQGPGTQYF. The CDR3 DNA is TGCGCCAGCAGCCCTGAGGGGCAGGGGCCGGGGACCCAGTACTTC. The chain combines TRBV5-1 with TRBJ2-5; tentative D call: TRBD1 (6 bases). Germline-derived CDR1 and CDR2 are SGHRS and YFSETQ. This CDR3 is built from 15 residues. The ends were cut back, 4 bases at V and 7 bases at J, with 20 bases in the middle.

This clonotype was detected only a few times. V is TRBV20-1 and J is TRBJ2-7; 10 bases are a match to TRBD1. Germline V gene data show CDR1 as DFQATT and CDR2 as SNEGSKA (reference sequence). V lost 3 bases and J lost 9; bases outside the gene matches: 5. This CDR3 contains 12 residues. DNA for the CDR3: TGCAGTGCTAGTCGGACAGGGGGTGGGCAGTACTTC. Its protein is CSASRTGGGQYF.

This clonotype was found many times. The chain recombines TRBV7-2 with TRBJ1-2, with 7 bases matching TRBD1. CDR1 and CDR2 (germline): SGHTA, FQGNSA. Unmatched junction bases numbered 4, after V lost 2 bases and J lost 7 bases. This CDR3 comprises 13 residues. The CDR3 sequence: CASSLRDSRGYTF. In DNA, the CDR3 is TGTGCCAGCAGCTTAAGGGACAGCCGTGGCTACACCTTC.

This clonotype was recorded many times. This chain links TRBV5-1 with TRBJ2-3; TRBD1 is a possible D gene (6 bases). Germline V gene data show CDR1 as SGHRS and CDR2 as YFSETQ. V was pared by 3 bases and J by 1 base, with 15 bases between. The CDR3 has 16 residues. The CDR3 DNA reads TGCGCCAGCAGCTACCAGGGGTCCCGGGGCACAGATACGCAGTATTTT. Protein product: CASSYQGSRGTDTQYF.

This clonotype was recorded many times. This chain uses TRBV19 with TRBJ2-7; D possibly corresponds to TRBD1 (5 bases). Germline values: CDR1 LNHDA, CDR2 SQIVND (reference sequence). V gave up 3 bases and J gave up 4 bases, with 13 bases separating them. The CDR3 spans 14 residues. CDR3 bases: TGTGCCAGTAGTATGCTGACAGAACCTTACGAGCAGTACTTC. It is translated as CASSMLTEPYEQYF.